Below are 23 T cell receptor beta chains sequenced from a single sample in a study of control samples from healthy donors and cancer patients. The repertoire was sequenced with immunoSEQ multiplex PCR; TCRdb's copy has only in-frame clones and lacks some. The repertoire holds around 85,000 clones, with around 90% as singletons. Sequenced material: blood. These receptors were obtained from a woman aged 55 to 70 in good health.

The chain uses TRBV6-8 and TRBJ2-7, with TRBD1 matching 7 bases. The V gene end was trimmed by 6 bases and the J gene end by 0 bases; junction bases not matched to a gene: 8. This CDR3 has 15 residues. Germline V gene lookup returns CDR1 MNHGY and CDR2 SAAAGT. The CDR3 spells CASRPTGPLSYEQYF. The CDR3 DNA reads as TGTGCCAGCAGGCCGACAGGGCCACTCTCCTACGAGCAGTACTTC.

This sequence joins TRBV4-3 and TRBJ1-1; possibly TRBD1 for D (5 bases). This CDR3 has 13 residues. Germline V gives CDR1 LGHNA, CDR2 YSLEER. V was pared by 4 bases and J by 4 bases, with 10 bases between. Written as DNA, the CDR3 is TGCGCCAGCAGCCTCGGGGGGGGCACTGAAGCTTTCTTT. This sequence encodes CASSLGGGTEAFF.

The V call is TRBV2, the J call TRBJ1-3; D is undetermined. Germline V lookup: CDR1 SNHLY, CDR2 FYNNEI. The CDR3 contains 15 residues. V gave up 3 bases and J gave up 0 bases, with 9 bases separating them. The CDR3 is CASSDGRFSGNTIYF. CDR3 coding DNA: TGTGCCAGCAGTGATGGCAGGTTCTCTGGAAACACCATATATTTT.

This clone was detected only once. The chain employs TRBV29-1 and TRBJ2-1; either TRBD1 or TRBD2 may supply D (5 bases each). Germline CDR1 SQVTM, CDR2 ANQGSEA. The CDR3 is 13 amino acids. The V and J ends lost 6 bases and 9 bases respectively, with 18 bases between them. CDR3 coding DNA: TGCAGCGTCCAACCTCGCTGGGGGAGTGAGCAGTTCTTC. Its translation: CSVQPRWGSEQFF.

The genes are TRBV7-9 and TRBJ1-2, with D possibly matching TRBD1 (6 bases). The CDR3 spans 15 residues. From germline, CDR1 is SEHNR and CDR2 FQNEAQ (reference sequence). V gave up 4 bases and J gave up 2 bases, with 14 bases separating them. The CDR3 region has the DNA TGTGCCAGCAGCTCGGCCGTCCAGGGGAACTATGGCTACACCTTC. Amino acids: CASSSAVQGNYGYTF.

The chain combines TRBV6-1 with TRBJ1-5; perhaps TRBD1 as D (5 bases). CDR1 MNHNS and CDR2 SASEGT come from the germline V gene. The CDR3 loop spans 16 amino acids. Deletions cut 4 bases from V and 0 bases from J, with 13 bases between. The CDR3 region is CASSATGTHSNQPQHF. As DNA, the CDR3 is TGTGCCAGCAGTGCTACAGGTACCCATAGCAATCAGCCCCAGCATTTT.

This clone was seen just once. DNA of the CDR3: TGTGCCAGCAGTACCGAGACGGGGACACCCCTCCACTTT. It specifies CASSTETGTPLHF. This rearrangement joins TRBV12-3 or TRBV12-4 to TRBJ1-6; D gene unclear. Trimming left V 5 bases short and J 11 bases short, with 13 bases between. The CDR3 is made up of 13 amino acids.

The J gene is TRBJ2-3, the V gene TRBV7-3; D perhaps matches TRBD1 (6 bases). Looked up from germline, CDR1 is SGHTA and CDR2 is FQGTGA. This CDR3 is built from 13 residues. The germline V and J ends were trimmed by 5 bases and 5 bases, with 11 bases remaining between them. CDR3 bases: TGTGCCAGCAGCCCAGGACAGCTAGATACGCAGTATTTT. This codes for CASSPGQLDTQYF.

The chain has TRBV7-2 and TRBJ2-5; possibly TRBD2 for D (7 bases). The germline V gene has CDR1 SGHTA and CDR2 FQGNSA. V dropped 3 bases and J dropped 2 bases, with 10 bases sitting between them. This CDR3 has 14 amino acids. CDR3 sequence reads: CASSFEGGQETQYF. In DNA, the CDR3 is TGTGCCAGCAGCTTTGAGGGGGGGCAAGAGACCCAGTACTTC. Filled out from reference TRBV7-2 and TRBJ2-5, the complete variable domain reads GAGVSQSPSNKVTEKGKDVELRCDPISGHTALYWYRQSLGQGLEFLIYFQGNSAPDKSGLPSDRFSAERTGGSVSTLTIQRTQQEDSAVYLCASSFEGGQETQYFGPGTRLLVL.

The rearrangement links TRBV9 to TRBJ2-3; D is ambiguous. This CDR3 contains 12 residues. Germline V gene data show CDR1 as SGDLS and CDR2 as YYNGEE. V dropped 4 bases and J dropped 2 bases, with 5 bases sitting between them. The CDR3 sequence is CASSPNTDTQYF. CDR3 nucleotide sequence: TGTGCCAGCAGCCCAAACACAGATACGCAGTATTTT.

J is TRBJ1-2 and V is TRBV18, with 8 bases identical to TRBD1. V lost 5 bases and J lost 0; bases outside the gene matches: 2. CDR3 length: 14 amino acids. The germline gives CDR1 KGHSH, CDR2 LQKENI. The CDR3 spells CASSFRGPNYGYTF. CDR3 in DNA: TGTGCCAGCTCATTCAGGGGGCCTAACTATGGCTACACCTTC.

The chain couples TRBV11-3 to TRBJ2-7; tentatively, D is TRBD1 (5 bases). CDR3 size: 16 residues. Per the germline V gene, CDR1 is SGHNT and CDR2 is YENEEA. Trimming took off 0 bases at V and 6 bases at J, with 18 bases between the two ends. CDR3 residues: CASSLDQYQGIGEQYF. Written as DNA, the CDR3 is TGTGCCAGCAGCTTAGACCAGTATCAGGGAATTGGCGAGCAGTACTTC.

The V gene is TRBV6-5, the J gene TRBJ2-4; possibly TRBD2 for D (5 bases). The CDR3 runs 15 residues. V shed 6 bases and J shed 0 bases, with 12 bases lying between them. CDR1 and CDR2 from the germline V gene are MNHEY and SVGAGI. Written as DNA, the CDR3 is TGTGCCAGCAGGGCGGGCTTACTAGCCAAAAACATTCAGTACTTC. It translates to CASRAGLLAKNIQYF.

The V call is TRBV5-8, the J call TRBJ1-2; 8 bases agree with TRBD1. The CDR3 totals 15 residues. V shed 4 bases and J 1 base; nucleotides not matched to a gene: 6. Germline CDR1 is SGHTS and CDR2 is YDEGEE. The chain's CDR3 is CASSQGQGNNYGYTF. The CDR3 DNA is TGTGCCAGCAGCCAAGGACAGGGAAATAACTATGGCTACACCTTC.

The rearrangement links TRBV18 to TRBJ1-5; 9 positions match TRBD1. The trim removed 8 bases at V and 4 bases at J, leaving 6 bases unmatched. Germline assignment: CDR1 KGHSH and CDR2 LQKENI. The CDR3 spans 14 residues. CDR3 DNA: TGTGCCAGCGCGGAACAGGGGGCAAATCAGCCCCAGCATTTT. Protein sequence: CASAEQGANQPQHF.

The CDR3 DNA follows: TGCGCCAGCAGCTTGGTGACAGGGGGGGGCAATCAGCCCCAGCATTTT. This translates into CASSLVTGGGNQPQHF. V and J are TRBV5-1 and TRBJ1-5, with 9 bases aligning to TRBD1. The CDR3 consists of 16 residues. Germline V gene lookup returns CDR1 SGHRS and CDR2 YFSETQ. V gave up 0 bases and J gave up 2 bases; unmatched junction bases: 3.

This chain joins TRBV28 and TRBJ1-2; D not resolved. V shed 3 bases and J shed 4 bases, with 12 bases lying between them. Germline values: CDR1 MDHEN, CDR2 SYDVKM. The CDR3 contains 14 residues. The CDR3 here is CASSFGWQPYGYTF. The CDR3 nucleotides are TGTGCCAGCAGTTTCGGGTGGCAGCCCTATGGCTACACCTTC.

The gene calls are TRBV5-4 and TRBJ2-3; D might be TRBD2 (5 bases). Deletions cut 4 bases from V and 7 bases from J, with 13 bases between. The germline V gene encodes CDR1 SGHNT and CDR2 YYREEE (reference sequence). The CDR3 has 13 amino acids. For the CDR3, the DNA is TGTGCCAGCAGCAAGGGAGAAGGGAATACGCAGTATTTT. Translation: CASSKGEGNTQYF.

This chain uses TRBV15 with TRBJ1-2; 7 bases agree with TRBD1. The CDR3 contains 16 residues. Germline CDR1 and CDR2: LNHNV and YYDKDF (reference sequence). Trimming cost V 8 bases and J 1 base; bases outside gene matches: 13. As DNA, the CDR3 is TGTGCCACCGCGTCCCGGGACAGAGCTATTAACTATGGCTACACCTTC. Translated, it gives CATASRDRAINYGYTF.

The chain is built from TRBV6-5 and TRBJ1-1, with 9 nucleotides matching TRBD1. The CDR3 has 15 residues. Per germline, CDR1 MNHEY and CDR2 SVGAGI. The trim removed 3 bases at V and 5 bases at J, leaving 7 bases unmatched. CDR3 in amino acids: CASSYYTGGGTEAFF. The CDR3 coding sequence is TGTGCCAGCAGTTATTATACAGGGGGCGGAACTGAAGCTTTCTTT.

V usage is TRBV6-5 and J usage is TRBJ1-5; 8 bases align to TRBD1. With 6 bases clipped from V and 7 bases from J, the junction kept 8 bases outside the gene matches. This CDR3 spans 14 amino acids. CDR1 and CDR2 from the germline V gene are MNHEY and SVGAGI. The CDR3 loop is CASSFDRGSQPQHF. CDR3 DNA sequence: TGTGCCAGCAGCTTCGACAGGGGAAGCCAGCCCCAGCATTTT.

The chain employs TRBV6-5 and TRBJ2-1; possibly TRBD1 for D (6 bases). The CDR3 contains 14 residues. The germline CDR1 and CDR2 sequences are MNHEY and SVGAGI. V gave up 6 bases and J gave up 8 bases, with 17 bases separating them. Here the CDR3 DNA reads TGTGCCAGCAGGGGTGGGGGCTGGTGGGATGAGCAGTTCTTC. This translates into CASRGGGWWDEQFF.

The CDR3 spells CASSLLAGGNEQFF. Written as DNA, the CDR3 is TGTGCCAGCAGCTTACTGGCGGGAGGTAATGAGCAGTTCTTC. This sequence joins TRBV7-2 and TRBJ2-1; 8 bases agree with TRBD2. In germline, CDR1 is SGHTA, CDR2 FQGNSA. V lost 2 bases to trimming and J lost 7 bases; unmatched junction nucleotides: 4. CDR3 size: 14 residues.